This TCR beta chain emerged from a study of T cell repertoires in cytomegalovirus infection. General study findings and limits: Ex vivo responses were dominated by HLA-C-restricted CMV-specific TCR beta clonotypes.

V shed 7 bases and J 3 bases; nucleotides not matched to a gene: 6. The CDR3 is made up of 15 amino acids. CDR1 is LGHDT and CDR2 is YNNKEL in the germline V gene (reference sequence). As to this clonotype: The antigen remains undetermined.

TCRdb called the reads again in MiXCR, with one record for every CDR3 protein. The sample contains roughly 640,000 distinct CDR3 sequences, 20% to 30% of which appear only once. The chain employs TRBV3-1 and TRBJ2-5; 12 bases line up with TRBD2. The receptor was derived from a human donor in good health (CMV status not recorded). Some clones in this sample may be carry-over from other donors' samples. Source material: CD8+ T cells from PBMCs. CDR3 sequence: CASTGLAGMEETQYF. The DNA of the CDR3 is TGTGCCAGCACAGGACTAGCGGGGATGGAAGAGACCCAGTACTTC.